This TCR beta chain was found in a study of T-cell reconstitution after alpha-beta-depleted transplantation in children. Molecular barcoding with unique molecular identifiers was used for the TCRbeta library. From the PCR reads, TCRdb called clonotypes with MiXCR, one entry per CDR3 protein. The profile covers more than 250,000 distinct CDR3 sequences, with about 10% appearing a single time and about a tenth taken by the ten largest. The germline CDR1 and CDR2 sequences are SNHLY and FYNNEI. CDR3 length: 13 amino acids. V trimming: 6 bases; J trimming: 7 bases; junction bases outside the gene matches: 2.

The specimen was PBMCs from the stem cell graft donor, collected from the stem cell graft. This TCR came from a human donor who donated a stem cell graft to a child with SCID. The rearrangement links TRBV2 to TRBJ2-3; 12 bases align to TRBD2. The CDR3 DNA reads as TGTGCCAGCAGCGGACTAGCGGGGTATACGCAGTATTTT. Translated, it gives CASSGLAGYTQYF.